These T cell receptor beta chains were read from a single sample in a study of read filtering for tumor transcriptome and immune sequencing. TCRdb re-analysed the reads in MiXCR, keeping a single row per CDR3 protein. The sample includes over 40,000 distinct CDR3 sequences, around 12% of them seen just once. The source material was a population of CD138-negative cells sorted from bone marrow. These receptor sequences come from a donor at least 40 years old with multiple myeloma. The CDR3 runs from the conserved cysteine through the conserved F or W. Each record gives: V gene, clone size, D gene, J gene, CDR3 DNA, CDR3 protein. The D gene is left open where the match is weak. The size field is filled for only some rows; it gives once, few, many or a size class.

TRBV5-1	many	TRBD1	TRBJ1-4	TGCGCCAGCAGCTCAGCTGGACAGGGTGGTAATGAAAAACTGTTTTTT	CASSSAGQGGNEKLFF
TRBV7-2	-	-	TRBJ1-1	TGTGCCAGCAGCCGAGGAGGGCAGCTCACAGAAGCTTTCTTT	CASSRGGQLTEAFF
TRBV4-2	many	-	TRBJ2-3	TGTGCCAGCAGCCAAGATAGAAGAGGGGATACGCAGTATTTT	CASSQDRRGDTQYF
TRBV13	-	-	TRBJ2-7	TGTGCCAGCAGCCCGACCGCCTCGTCCTACGAGCAGTACTTC	CASSPTASSYEQYF
TRBV20-1	many	TRBD2	TRBJ2-2	TGCAGTGCTACAGGACTAGCGGGAGGATATTCGGGAACCGGGGAGCTGTTTTTT	CSATGLAGGYSGTGELFF
TRBV18	many	TRBD1	TRBJ2-1	TGTGCCAGCTCACCTAATACAGGGGGCGTTGAGCAGTTCTTC	CASSPNTGGVEQFF
TRBV5-4	many	TRBD2	TRBJ2-1	TGTGCCAGCAGTGCACCATCTCCGGGACTAGCGCCTAACAATGAGCAGTTCTTC	CASSAPSPGLAPNNEQFF
TRBV7-2	many	-	TRBJ2-3	TGTGCCAGCAGAGCGACTACGACTAGCACAGATACGCAGTATTTT	CASRATTTSTDTQYF
TRBV29-1	many	-	TRBJ2-1	TGCAGCGTTGGATTAAACTCCCATGAGCAGTTCTTC	CSVGLNSHEQFF
TRBV30	once	-	TRBJ1-1	TGTGCCTGGAGTTCAAACACTGAAGCTCTCTTT	CAWSSNTEALF
TRBV20-1	many	-	TRBJ2-1	TGCAGTGCTAGAGACACGGGCTACAATGAGCAGTTCTTC	CSARDTGYNEQFF
TRBV11-3	many	TRBD2	TRBJ2-1	TGTGCCAGCAGATTGGCGGGAGGTTACAATGAGCAGTTCTTC	CASRLAGGYNEQFF
TRBV20-1	many	TRBD2	TRBJ2-2	TGCAGTGCTTTAGCGGGAGGTACCACCGGGGAGCTGTTTTTT	CSALAGGTTGELFF
TRBV18	many	-	TRBJ2-1	TGTGCCAGCTCACCACAGAGGGTGGGTGAGCAGTTCTTC	CASSPQRVGEQFF
TRBV11-2	many	TRBD1	TRBJ1-2	TGTGCCAGCAGCCCGCGACAGGGGGCTGGGGGCTACACCTTC	CASSPRQGAGGYTF
TRBV19	many	-	TRBJ2-3	TGTGCCAGTAGTCAGAGCACAGATACGCAGTATTTT	CASSQSTDTQYF
TRBV27	many	-	TRBJ1-1	TGTGCCAGCAGGCAATCCGGGCCCTATAGGAATGAAGCTTTCTTT	CASRQSGPYRNEAFF
TRBV7-8	many	-	TRBJ2-7	TGTGCCAGCAGCTTATCAGACTACGAGCAGTACTTC	CASSLSDYEQYF
TRBV7-9	few	-	TRBJ2-3	TGTGCCAGCAGCTTGGTCCGGAGCACCACAGATACGCAGTATTTT	CASSLVRSTTDTQYF
TRBV6-6	many	-	TRBJ2-3	TGTGCCAGTAAGGGGGCAGATACGCAGTATTTT	CASKGADTQYF
TRBV14	many	-	TRBJ2-2	TGTGCCAGCGCCGCAGTCCTAAACACCGGGGAGCTGTTTTTT	CASAAVLNTGELFF
TRBV29-1	many	TRBD2	TRBJ2-3	TGCAGCGTTGAAGGACTAGCGGGGAGCACAGATACGCAGTATTTT	CSVEGLAGSTDTQYF
TRBV18	many	-	TRBJ1-5	TGTGCCAGCTCACCACAACAGGGAGGTCAGCCCCAGCATTTT	CASSPQQGGQPQHF